Listed below are T cell receptor beta chains from one sample, sequenced in a study of blood T cell repertoires in COVID-19. Repertoires were generated with immunoSEQ multiplex PCR, while TCRdb's copy carries only in-frame clones and drops some. The sample lists roughly 300,000 clones, 85% occurring once. Input material: PBMCs or T cells enriched from blood (not recorded which). These receptors were collected from a woman between 45 and 60 years old who had recovered from COVID-19. CDR3s include the opening cysteine and the closing phenylalanine or tryptophan. A D gene is named only where the DNA matches it firmly. Part of the rows lack a size; the others show once, few, many or a class for expanded clones.

size: -
D: -
J: TRBJ1-1
V: TRBV4-1
CDR3: CASSQDRGLRAFF
DNA: TGCGCCAGCAGCCAAGACCGTGGCCTGCGGGCTTTCTTT

size: -
D: -
J: TRBJ1-2
V: TRBV28
CDR3: CASTLGARGYTF
DNA: TGTGCCAGCACCCTAGGGGCTCGAGGCTACACCTTC

size: -
D: -
J: TRBJ1-1
V: TRBV4-1
CDR3: CASSQIQGGPEAFF
DNA: TGCGCCAGCAGCCAAATACAGGGTGGCCCTGAAGCTTTCTTT

size: -
D: TRBD2
J: TRBJ2-1
V: TRBV12-5
CDR3: CASGKTMTSGAYNEQFF
DNA: TGTGCTAGTGGCAAAACGATGACTAGCGGGGCGTACAATGAGCAGTTCTTC

size: -
D: -
J: TRBJ2-1
V: TRBV30
CDR3: CALTGYNEQFF
DNA: TGTGCCTTGACTGGCTACAATGAGCAGTTCTTC

size: -
D: -
J: TRBJ2-7
V: TRBV18
CDR3: CASSPSGYNEQYF
DNA: TGTGCCAGCTCACCATCCGGGTATAACGAGCAGTACTTC

size: -
D: -
J: TRBJ2-5
V: TRBV18
CDR3: CASSKGAEQETQYF
DNA: TGTGCCAGCTCAAAAGGGGCTGAACAAGAGACCCAGTACTTC

size: -
D: TRBD1
J: TRBJ1-5
V: TRBV7-6
CDR3: CASSAWTGLSNQPQHF
DNA: TGTGCCAGCAGCGCATGGACAGGACTTAGCAATCAGCCCCAGCATTTT

size: once
D: TRBD2
J: TRBJ2-1
V: TRBV2
CDR3: CASRERGTSYNEQFF
DNA: TGTGCCAGCAGGGAGCGGGGGACCTCCTACAATGAGCAGTTCTTC

size: few
D: -
J: TRBJ2-7
V: TRBV4-3
CDR3: CASSQDSLSYEQYF
DNA: TGCGCCAGCAGCCAAGATTCACTTTCTTACGAGCAGTACTTC

size: -
D: -
J: TRBJ1-5
V: TRBV7-8
CDR3: CASSLYPRSNQPQHF
DNA: TGTGCCAGCAGCTTATATCCCCGTAGCAATCAGCCCCAGCATTTT

size: -
D: -
J: TRBJ2-5
V: TRBV7-9
CDR3: CASSLARSGLLLWETQYF
DNA: TGTGCCAGCAGCTTAGCTAGGTCAGGTCTCTTATTGTGGGAGACCCAGTACTTC

size: once
D: TRBD1
J: TRBJ2-4
V: TRBV6-2/TRBV6-3
CDR3: CASSPGTGKRMVAKNIQYF
DNA: TGTGCCAGCAGCCCCGGGACAGGGAAGAGAATGGTGGCCAAAAACATTCAGTACTTC

size: few
D: TRBD1
J: TRBJ1-2
V: TRBV19
CDR3: CASSQGQGWLYGYTF
DNA: TGTGCCAGTAGTCAAGGACAGGGTTGGCTCTATGGCTACACCTTC

size: -
D: -
J: TRBJ1-1
V: TRBV3-1/TRBV3-2
CDR3: CASSQESRSFTEAFF
DNA: TGTGCCAGCAGCCAAGAAAGTCGGTCGTTCACTGAAGCTTTCTTT

size: -
D: TRBD1
J: TRBJ2-7
V: TRBV6-6
CDR3: CASKLGQGNEQYF
DNA: TGTGCCAGCAAATTGGGACAGGGGAACGAGCAGTACTTC

size: -
D: -
J: TRBJ1-5
V: TRBV30
CDR3: CAWSDSIVTQHF
DNA: TGTGCCTGGAGTGATTCCATAGTCACCCAGCATTTT

size: -
D: TRBD1
J: TRBJ1-1
V: TRBV3-1/TRBV3-2
CDR3: CASSARDRGYKRGAFF
DNA: TGTGCCAGCAGCGCCCGGGACAGGGGTTACAAGAGGGGAGCTTTCTTT

size: -
D: TRBD1
J: TRBJ1-4
V: TRBV2
CDR3: CASNGQGRGADEKLFF
DNA: TGTGCCAGCAATGGACAGGGAAGGGGAGCAGACGAAAAACTGTTTTTT

size: -
D: -
J: TRBJ2-2
V: TRBV11-2
CDR3: CASSLDRTGELFF
DNA: TGTGCCAGCAGCTTAGATCGCACCGGGGAGCTGTTTTTT

size: -
D: TRBD2
J: TRBJ2-1
V: TRBV20-1
CDR3: CSASERTSGYNEQFF
DNA: TGCAGTGCTAGTGAAAGGACTAGCGGGTACAATGAGCAGTTCTTC

size: few
D: TRBD1
J: TRBJ1-1
V: TRBV12-3/TRBV12-4
CDR3: CASRRDRGLRAFF
DNA: TGTGCCAGCAGACGGGACAGGGGTTTAAGGGCTTTCTTT

size: -
D: TRBD2
J: TRBJ2-3
V: TRBV7-2
CDR3: CASSLAGLRGDTQYF
DNA: TGTGCCAGCAGCCTAGCGGGCCTAAGGGGAGATACGCAGTATTTT

size: -
D: TRBD2
J: TRBJ2-1
V: TRBV6-5
CDR3: CASRRLAGSNDEQFF
DNA: TGTGCCAGCAGGAGACTAGCGGGATCCAACGATGAGCAGTTCTTC

size: -
D: TRBD1
J: TRBJ2-7
V: TRBV5-1
CDR3: CASSLHDRAIYEQYF
DNA: TGCGCCAGCAGCTTGCACGACAGGGCCATCTACGAGCAGTACTTC

size: -
D: -
J: TRBJ2-2
V: TRBV3-1/TRBV3-2
CDR3: CASSQFEGAAGELFF
DNA: TGTGCCAGCAGCCAATTCGAGGGCGCCGCCGGGGAGCTGTTTTTT

size: -
D: TRBD2
J: TRBJ2-7
V: TRBV7-9
CDR3: CASRTGLAVEQYF
DNA: TGTGCCAGCAGGACGGGACTAGCGGTCGAGCAGTACTTC

size: -
D: -
J: TRBJ2-5
V: TRBV11-2
CDR3: CASSLVGTIQETQYF
DNA: TGTGCCAGCAGCTTGGTAGGGACAATACAAGAGACCCAGTACTTC

size: -
D: -
J: TRBJ2-7
V: TRBV7-9
CDR3: CASSSDTYEQYF
DNA: TGTGCCAGCAGCTCCGACACCTACGAGCAGTACTTC

size: -
D: -
J: TRBJ1-2
V: TRBV19
CDR3: CASSPEAAANYGYTF
DNA: TGTGCCAGTAGTCCTGAGGCAGCTGCTAACTATGGCTACACCTTC

size: -
D: TRBD2
J: TRBJ2-3
V: TRBV10-2
CDR3: CASRPGTSGTDTQYF
DNA: TGCGCCAGCAGGCCCGGGACTAGCGGCACAGATACGCAGTATTTT

size: -
D: -
J: TRBJ1-2
V: TRBV19
CDR3: CASSIWQGGYTF
DNA: TGTGCCAGTAGTATTTGGCAGGGAGGCTACACCTTC

size: -
D: -
J: TRBJ1-5
V: TRBV7-2
CDR3: CASSPAVSRPQHF
DNA: TGTGCCAGCAGCCCAGCGGTTTCGAGGCCCCAGCATTTT

size: -
D: TRBD1
J: TRBJ1-2
V: TRBV30
CDR3: CAWRTGGLEGYTF
DNA: TGTGCCTGGAGGACAGGGGGATTAGAGGGCTACACCTTC

size: few
D: TRBD1
J: TRBJ2-5
V: TRBV6-5
CDR3: CASTVDPGQERTQYF
DNA: TGTGCCAGCACTGTGGACCCGGGACAGGAGAGAACCCAGTACTTC

size: once
D: TRBD1
J: TRBJ1-2
V: TRBV10-3
CDR3: CAIRDRGDLYGYTF
DNA: TGTGCCATCAGAGACAGGGGCGATCTTTATGGCTACACCTTC

size: -
D: -
J: TRBJ1-1
V: TRBV19
CDR3: CASSIQDSKAFF
DNA: TGTGCCAGTAGTATACAGGACAGCAAAGCTTTCTTT

size: -
D: TRBD1
J: TRBJ1-5
V: TRBV7-6
CDR3: CASSLGQGAGQPQHF
DNA: TGTGCCAGCAGCTTAGGACAGGGGGCCGGTCAGCCCCAGCATTTT